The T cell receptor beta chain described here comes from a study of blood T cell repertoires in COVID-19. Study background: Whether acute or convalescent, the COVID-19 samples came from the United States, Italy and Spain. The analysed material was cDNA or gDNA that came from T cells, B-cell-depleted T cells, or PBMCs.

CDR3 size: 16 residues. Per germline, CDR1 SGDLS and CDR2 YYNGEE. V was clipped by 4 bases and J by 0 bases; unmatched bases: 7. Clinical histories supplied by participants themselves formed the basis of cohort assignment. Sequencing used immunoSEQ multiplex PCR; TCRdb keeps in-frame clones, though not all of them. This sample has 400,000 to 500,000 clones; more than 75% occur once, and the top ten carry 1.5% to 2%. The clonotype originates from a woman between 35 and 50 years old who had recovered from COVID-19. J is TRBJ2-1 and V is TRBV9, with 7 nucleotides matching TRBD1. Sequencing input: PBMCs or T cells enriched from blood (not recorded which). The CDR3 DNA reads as TGTGCCAGCAGCTCGTCGGGACAGAGCTCCTACAATGAGCAGTTCTTC. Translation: CASSSSGQSSYNEQFF.